Listed below are T cell receptor beta chains from one sample, sequenced in a study of CD8 T cells in Susac syndrome. TCRdb processed the immunoSEQ multiplex PCR reads anew with MiXCR; each CDR3 protein has one entry. The table includes around 100,000 distinct CDR3 sequences, 95% detected once. The specimen was CD8+ T cells from PBMCs. These receptor sequences come from a human donor with Susac syndrome. Both conserved end residues are part of each CDR3. The D gene is left open where the match is weak. Not every row has a clone size; where given, it reads once, few, many or a size class.

abundance,v_gene,d_gene,j_gene,CDR3nt,CDR3aa
.,TRBV24-1,.,TRBJ2-1,TGTGCCACCAGTGACTCCTACAATGAGCAGTTCTTC,CATSDSYNEQFF
.,TRBV25-1,TRBD2,TRBJ2-7,TGTGCCAGCAGTGAATCCCCCTGGCGGGAGGGGGGCTACGAGCAGTACTTC,CASSESPWREGGYEQYF
.,TRBV28,TRBD1,TRBJ2-4,TGTGCCAGCAGAACCCCAGGGGGCCCTGGTAATCAGTACTTC,CASRTPGGPGNQYF
.,TRBV24-1,.,TRBJ2-1,TGTGCCACCAGTGATCCCGCCCGGTACAATGAGCAGTTCTTC,CATSDPARYNEQFF
.,TRBV7-2,TRBD1,TRBJ1-6,TGTGCCAGCAGCACAAGACAGGGGTCCTATAATTCACCCCTCCACTTT,CASSTRQGSYNSPLHF
.,TRBV23-1,.,TRBJ1-4,TGCGCCAGCAGTCAATTGACAGGAGGTGAAAAACTGTTTTTT,CASSQLTGGEKLFF
.,TRBV12-3/TRBV12-4,.,TRBJ1-2,TGTGCCAGCAGTTCCCCGGACACCTATGGCTACACCTTC,CASSSPDTYGYTF
.,TRBV4-1,.,TRBJ2-5,TGCGCCAGCAGCCAAGTGTGGCAAGAGACCCAGTACTTC,CASSQVWQETQYF
.,TRBV9,TRBD1,TRBJ1-2,TGTGCCAGCAGCGGATCGACAGGGGAGAACACCTTC,CASSGSTGENTF
.,TRBV6-5,.,TRBJ2-5,TGTGCCAGCAGTCACACCGAGACCCAGTACTTC,CASSHTETQYF
.,TRBV7-2,.,TRBJ2-5,TGTGCCAGCAGCTTAGTGTCCCGGGCGGGCGGTGAGACCCAGTACTTC,CASSLVSRAGGETQYF
.,TRBV5-1,TRBD1,TRBJ1-1,TGCGCCAGCAGCTCCGGGACAGGGGGCACTGAAGCTTTCTTT,CASSSGTGGTEAFF
.,TRBV29-1,.,TRBJ2-7,TGCAGCGTTGAAGATGGTAGAGGGGGGGACGAGCAGTACTTC,CSVEDGRGGDEQYF
.,TRBV28,.,TRBJ2-2,TGTGCCAGCAGTTTACGGACAACGAACACCGGGGAGCTGTTTTTT,CASSLRTTNTGELFF
once,TRBV13,TRBD2,TRBJ2-5,TGTGCCAGCAGCTCCTCCCCACTAGCGGGACAAGAGACCCAGTACTTC,CASSSSPLAGQETQYF
few,TRBV12-3/TRBV12-4,.,TRBJ2-2,TGTGCCAGCAGGCGACAGGACACCGGGGAGCTGTTTTTT,CASRRQDTGELFF
.,TRBV7-3,.,TRBJ2-1,TGTGCCAGCAGCTTATACGGGAGTAGATCCTACAATGAGCAGTTCTTC,CASSLYGSRSYNEQFF
.,TRBV11-2,.,TRBJ1-5,TGTGCCAGCAGCTTATTGGGACGCTTCGGAGGGAGGGGGAGCAATCAGCCCCAGCATTTT,CASSLLGRFGGRGSNQPQHF
.,TRBV20-1,.,TRBJ1-1,TGCAGTGCTACCCCGGGCCGGGCAGAAGGTTGGGCTTTCTTT,CSATPGRAEGWAFF
.,TRBV5-1,.,TRBJ2-7,TGCGCCAGCAGCATAATGGGGACGGAGCAGTACTTC,CASSIMGTEQYF
.,TRBV6-5,.,TRBJ1-1,TGTGCCAGCAGTTACTCGGGGGGAGGGAACACTGAAGCTTTCTTT,CASSYSGGGNTEAFF
.,TRBV4-1,.,TRBJ2-1,TGCGCCAGCAGCCAAGAGGGGCCCGGGAACCACAATGAGCAGTTCTTC,CASSQEGPGNHNEQFF
few,TRBV27,.,TRBJ2-1,TGTGCCAGCAGTTTATCCCGGGGCAATGAGCAGTTCTTC,CASSLSRGNEQFF
few,TRBV5-4,.,TRBJ2-7,TGTGCCAGCAGCTCGGATACCTACGAGCAGTACTTC,CASSSDTYEQYF
.,TRBV29-1,.,TRBJ2-1,TGCAGCGTTGCGTCAGGCATCTCCTACAATGAGCAGTTCTTC,CSVASGISYNEQFF
.,TRBV7-4,.,TRBJ2-1,TGTGCCAACATCGTCCGGGTTGGGCAGTTCTTC,CANIVRVGQFF
once,TRBV2,.,TRBJ2-5,TGTGCCAGCAGTGAAGAAGGGTATGAGACCCAGTACTTC,CASSEEGYETQYF
once,TRBV6-6,.,TRBJ1-5,TGTGCCAGCAGTTACTCCCCCCATAACAGGCCCCAGCCCCAGCATTTT,CASSYSPHNRPQPQHF
.,TRBV24-1,.,TRBJ2-5,TGTGCCACCAGTGATAACAGTGAAGAGACCCAGTACTTC,CATSDNSEETQYF
.,TRBV19,.,TRBJ1-5,TGTGCCACCGCCAACTCAGGGGGCAATCAGCCCCAGCATTTT,CATANSGGNQPQHF
.,TRBV6-5,.,TRBJ2-7,TGTGCCAGCAGTTACTCGCGGCAGCAGTACTTC,CASSYSRQQYF
.,TRBV27,.,TRBJ2-3,TGTGCCAGCAGTTCCCAGAAATACACAGATACGCAGTATTTT,CASSSQKYTDTQYF
.,TRBV5-4,.,TRBJ2-5,TGTGCCAGCAGGAACTCAAATAGGGGGGAGACCCAGTACTTC,CASRNSNRGETQYF
.,TRBV11-2,TRBD2,TRBJ2-1,TGTGCCAGCAGCCCTCAGCGGGGATACAATGAGCAGTTCTTC,CASSPQRGYNEQFF
.,TRBV27,.,TRBJ2-5,TGTGCCAGCAGTCCACTACTAGGGGATTATTTAGAGACCCAGTACTTC,CASSPLLGDYLETQYF
few,TRBV13,.,TRBJ1-5,TGTGCCAGCAGCCCAGGACTTGATCAGCCCCAGCATTTT,CASSPGLDQPQHF
.,TRBV5-1,.,TRBJ1-1,TGCGCCAGCAGCGTGGAGAAGAACACTGAAGCTTTCTTT,CASSVEKNTEAFF
.,TRBV13,.,TRBJ2-1,TGTGCCAGCAGCTTATTGGGCGTTCAGTTCTTC,CASSLLGVQFF
.,TRBV27,.,TRBJ2-1,TGTGCCAGCAGTTTCTCAAGGGACTCCTACAATGAGCAGTTCTTC,CASSFSRDSYNEQFF
once,TRBV6-5,TRBD1,TRBJ1-2,TGTGCCAGCAGTTACTCGGGTACAGGGGCTCGAGGCTACACCTTC,CASSYSGTGARGYTF
.,TRBV2,TRBD1,TRBJ2-1,TGTGCCAGCACTGAAGACAGGGTTGTCGACAATGAGCAGTTCTTC,CASTEDRVVDNEQFF
once,TRBV4-1,.,TRBJ2-6,TGCGCCAGCAGCCAAGTGGAAGGGTCCGGGGCCAACGTCCTGACTTTC,CASSQVEGSGANVLTF
.,TRBV6-1,.,TRBJ1-2,TGTGCCAGCCTGGAAGGGGGAGGGGACTTCTATGGCTACACCTTC,CASLEGGGDFYGYTF
.,TRBV9,.,TRBJ2-3,TGTGCCAGCAGTGGGCTTAGCACAGATACGCAGTATTTT,CASSGLSTDTQYF
.,TRBV5-5,TRBD1,TRBJ2-4,TGTGCCAGCACCCACTTCCCCGGCCGGGACAGGGGAGACAAAAACATTCAGTACTTC,CASTHFPGRDRGDKNIQYF
.,TRBV5-1,.,TRBJ2-5,TGCGCCAGCAGCATGAGGGGCGGGGCGGAGACCCAGTACTTC,CASSMRGGAETQYF
.,TRBV9,.,TRBJ2-1,TGTGCCAGCGCCGGAGAGGCCTACAATGAGCAGTTCTTC,CASAGEAYNEQFF
.,TRBV25-1,.,TRBJ2-5,TGTGCCAGCGGAACCCTGGAGACAATCAAAGAGACCCAGTACTTC,CASGTLETIKETQYF
once,TRBV7-9,TRBD1,TRBJ1-1,TGTGCCAGCAGCACCGAGGGACAGGGTACTGAAGCTTTCTTT,CASSTEGQGTEAFF
.,TRBV12-3/TRBV12-4,.,TRBJ2-7,TGTGCCAGCAGTTTGTCAGGGGTGGGTGAGCAGTACTTC,CASSLSGVGEQYF
.,TRBV4-1,.,TRBJ1-5,TGCGCCAGCAGCCATGAACTCGGTCAGCCCCAGCATTTT,CASSHELGQPQHF
few,TRBV4-1,.,TRBJ2-3,TGCGCCAGCAGCCCCCTCGGAGATACGCAGTATTTT,CASSPLGDTQYF
once,TRBV27,.,TRBJ2-7,TGTGCCAGCTGGTCAGTAGCCTACGAGCAGTACTTC,CASWSVAYEQYF
.,TRBV25-1,.,TRBJ2-7,TGTGCCAGCAGTTCTAGGGAGGTGGGGGAGCAGTACTTC,CASSSREVGEQYF
.,TRBV9,.,TRBJ1-4,TGTGCCAGCAGCGAGCAGGCGACTAATGAAAAACTGTTTTTT,CASSEQATNEKLFF
.,TRBV4-1,.,TRBJ1-2,TGCGCCAGCAGCCCTTACATCGATGGAAGCTATGGCTACACCTTC,CASSPYIDGSYGYTF
.,TRBV7-6,TRBD1,TRBJ1-5,TGTGCCAGCAGTTCGGGACAGGGCCCCAATCAGCCCCAGCATTTT,CASSSGQGPNQPQHF
.,TRBV7-3,TRBD2,TRBJ2-5,TGTGCCAGCAGTGCTGGGACTAGCGCATTACAAGAGACCCAGTACTTC,CASSAGTSALQETQYF
.,TRBV5-1,TRBD1,TRBJ2-1,TGCGCCAGCAGCGAGGGACAGCCGGACAATGAGCAGTTCTTC,CASSEGQPDNEQFF
.,TRBV7-9,.,TRBJ1-2,TGTGCCAGCAGCTTGAGACAAACCGGCTACACCTTC,CASSLRQTGYTF